What follows are 17 T cell receptor beta chains derived from one specimen sequenced in a study of blood T cells in healthy people across ages. A sample-barcoded 5' primer and a J-beta primer mix were used in a second PCR of about 6 to 12 cycles. TCRdb re-analysed the 5' RACE reads in MiXCR, keeping a single row per CDR3 protein. The table has fewer than 1 million distinct CDR3 sequences, approximately 48% seen once. The sample was blood. These receptors were taken from a man aged 55 to 69 in good health.

This clonotype was seen a handful of times. CDR3 protein: CASSRDRVLAEQYF. Written as DNA, the CDR3 is TGTGCCAGCAGCCGAGACAGGGTCCTGGCCGAGCAGTACTTC. The rearrangement links TRBV28 to TRBJ2-5; TRBD1 aligns across 7 bases. Judging by the DNA end, TRBJ2-7 fits better; the J call may be wrong. The CDR3 runs 14 residues. In germline, CDR1 is MDHEN, CDR2 SYDVKM.

This clonotype was observed a handful of times. The chain carries TRBV4-3 and TRBJ2-5; 12 positions match TRBD1. J was trimmed by 4 bases and V by 1 base; bases with no gene match: 7. The CDR3 loop spans 17 amino acids. In germline, CDR1 is LGHNA, CDR2 YSLEER. Written as DNA, the CDR3 is TGCGCCAGCAGCCAAGGGGTAGGGACAGGGGGCAGAGAGACCCAGTACTTC. Encoded protein: CASSQGVGTGGRETQYF.

The chain has TRBV11-3 and TRBJ2-1, with TRBD1 identical over 7 bases. CDR1 is SGHNT and CDR2 is YENEEA in the germline V gene. V lost 4 bases, J lost 9 bases, and 6 bases stayed unmatched. CDR3 length: 13 amino acids. Here the CDR3 DNA reads TGTGCCAGCAGCTGGGGGACAGAAGGTGAGCAGTTCTTC. Its translation is CASSWGTEGEQFF.

The CDR3 protein is CASSMAGRHGGYTF. Written as DNA, the CDR3 is TGTGCCAGCAGCATGGCCGGGCGTCACGGCGGCTACACCTTC. The gene calls are TRBV12-3 or TRBV12-4 and TRBJ1-2; D not certain. The V end lost 6 bases, the J end lost 8 bases, and 19 bases lay between the germline ends. The CDR3 has 14 amino acids.

V is TRBV25-1 and J is TRBJ1-6; 7 bases are shared with TRBD1. Germline V gene sequence: CDR1 MGHDK, CDR2 SYGVNS. V gave up 6 bases and J gave up 7 bases; unmatched junction bases: 3. This CDR3 spans 13 amino acids. The CDR3 DNA is TGTGCCAGCAGGGACAGGAGAAATTCACCCCTCCACTTT. Its translation is CASRDRRNSPLHF.

The CDR3 nucleotides read TGTGCCAGCAGTGAAGACGGGGTGGCTGACAATGAGCAGTTCTTC. Its translation: CASSEDGVADNEQFF. The rearrangement joins TRBV2 to TRBJ2-1, with a possible D match to TRBD2 (5 bases). Germline V gene data show CDR1 as SNHLY and CDR2 as FYNNEI. V was trimmed by 1 base and J by 5 bases, leaving 12 bases between them. This CDR3 spans 15 amino acids.

This clonotype has a count of ten or more. This chain's CDR3 is CASSLLGETYEQYF. As DNA, the CDR3 is TGTGCCAGCAGCTTACTTGGGGAAACCTACGAGCAGTACTTC. This chain joins TRBV7-2 and TRBJ2-7; D remains ambiguous. Trimming shortened V by 2 bases and J by 2 bases, and 10 bases separated the two germline ends. The CDR3 loop spans 14 amino acids. In germline, CDR1 is SGHTA, CDR2 FQGNSA. Looking up the rest from reference TRBV7-2 and TRBJ2-7 gives the full variable domain: GAGVSQSPSNKVTEKGKDVELRCDPISGHTALYWYRQSLGQGLEFLIYFQGNSAPDKSGLPSDRFSAERTGGSVSTLTIQRTQQEDSAVYLCASSLLGETYEQYFGPGTRLTVT.

A note on this clonotype: Since a much larger clone is just one base distant, this may be a read error. The V gene is TRBV27, the J gene TRBJ1-2, with 7 bases that match TRBD1. Looked up from germline, CDR1 is MNHEY and CDR2 is SMNVEV (reference sequence). CDR3 length: 14 amino acids. V dropped 5 bases and J dropped 0; count of bases not matched to a gene: 3. CDR3: CASSRGQPNYGYTF. CDR3 nucleotides: TGTGCCAGCAGTAGGGGACAGCCTAACTATGGCTACACCTTC.

This clonotype occurred a few times. The V gene is TRBV29-1, the J gene TRBJ2-7; 11 nucleotides agree with TRBD1. The CDR3 is 15 residues long. Germline CDR1 is SQVTM and CDR2 is ANQGSEA. V shed 6 bases, J shed 1 base, and the junction held 8 bases outside the gene matches. This chain's CDR3 is CSVAVGTGGSYEQYF. The CDR3 region has the DNA TGCAGCGTAGCCGTTGGGACAGGGGGGTCCTACGAGCAGTACTTC.

The DNA of the CDR3 is TGTGCCAGCAGCACAGGTAGGCGCAATCAGCCCCAGCATTTT. Amino acids: CASSTGRRNQPQHF. V and J are TRBV28 and TRBJ1-5; D may be TRBD1 (5 bases). Looked up from germline, CDR1 is MDHEN and CDR2 is SYDVKM. Trimming removed 6 bases from V and 2 bases from J, with 11 bases in between. This CDR3 is 14 amino acids long.

V is TRBV3-1 and J is TRBJ2-1, with D perhaps TRBD2 (6 bases). CDR1 is LGHDT, CDR2 YNNKEL, per germline (reference sequence). Trimming took 4 bases from V and 4 from J, leaving 14 bases between them. The CDR3 runs to 15 residues. CDR3 bases: TGTGCCAGCAGCCCCCGGCCCAGCGGGTACAATGAGCAGTTCTTC. This codes for CASSPRPSGYNEQFF.

This chain joins TRBV27 and TRBJ2-3, with 10 bases that match TRBD2. This CDR3 is built from 17 residues. V lost 5 bases to trimming and J lost 0 bases; unmatched junction nucleotides: 8. Per the germline V gene, CDR1 is MNHEY and CDR2 is SMNVEV (reference sequence). CDR3 residues: CASSRHLAGASTDTQYF. The CDR3 coding sequence is TGTGCCAGCAGTAGACACCTAGCGGGGGCGAGCACAGATACGCAGTATTTT.

A few counts support this clonotype. The CDR3 is CASSYSGVYEQYF. The CDR3 coding sequence is TGTGCCAGCAGTTACTCCGGGGTCTACGAGCAGTACTTC. The genes are TRBV6-5 and TRBJ2-7, with TRBD2 as a possible D gene (5 bases). V lost 0 bases to trimming and J lost 3 bases, with 6 bases between them. The CDR3 spans 13 residues. Germline V gives CDR1 MNHEY, CDR2 SVGAGI.

In the case of this clonotype: This may stem from a read error, because a much larger clone lies one nucleotide away. The chain links TRBV15 to TRBJ2-5; no reliable D call. From germline, CDR1 is LNHNV and CDR2 YYDKDF (reference sequence). This CDR3 contains 15 residues. The V end lost 3 bases, the J end lost 2 bases, and 13 bases lay between the germline ends. The CDR3 loop is CATSRQGRVQETQYF. In DNA, the CDR3 is TGTGCCACCAGCAGGCAAGGACGGGTTCAAGAGACCCAGTACTTC.

The gene calls are TRBV15 and TRBJ2-5, with D possibly being TRBD2 (7 bases). Trimming took off 3 bases at V and 11 bases at J, with 25 bases between the two ends. Germline CDR1 and CDR2: LNHNV and YYDKDF (reference sequence). This CDR3 contains 16 residues. For the CDR3, the DNA is TGTGCCACCAGCAGTTTAGGGGGGGATCCTTACAATGAGCAGTACTTC. Translating gives CATSSLGGDPYNEQYF.

The rearrangement uses TRBV14 and TRBJ2-5, with TRBD1 matching 7 bases. This CDR3 spans 18 amino acids. Losses at the gene ends were 2 bases for V and 7 bases for J; bases not matched to a gene: 19. Germline V gives CDR1 SGHDN, CDR2 FVKESK. The CDR3 protein is CASSQFSGQESPRATQYF. CDR3 nucleotide sequence: TGTGCCAGCAGCCAATTTTCAGGACAGGAGAGCCCCAGGGCGACCCAGTACTTC.

This clonotype was recorded only once. The genes are TRBV12-5 and TRBJ2-4; D is uncertain. The germline V gene encodes CDR1 LGHNT and CDR2 FRNRAP. This CDR3 is 12 amino acids long. V was cut by 1 base and J by 7 bases, with 5 bases left in between. CDR3 residues: CASGLGSNIQYF. In nucleotides, the CDR3 is TGTGCTAGTGGTTTGGGATCTAACATTCAGTACTTC.